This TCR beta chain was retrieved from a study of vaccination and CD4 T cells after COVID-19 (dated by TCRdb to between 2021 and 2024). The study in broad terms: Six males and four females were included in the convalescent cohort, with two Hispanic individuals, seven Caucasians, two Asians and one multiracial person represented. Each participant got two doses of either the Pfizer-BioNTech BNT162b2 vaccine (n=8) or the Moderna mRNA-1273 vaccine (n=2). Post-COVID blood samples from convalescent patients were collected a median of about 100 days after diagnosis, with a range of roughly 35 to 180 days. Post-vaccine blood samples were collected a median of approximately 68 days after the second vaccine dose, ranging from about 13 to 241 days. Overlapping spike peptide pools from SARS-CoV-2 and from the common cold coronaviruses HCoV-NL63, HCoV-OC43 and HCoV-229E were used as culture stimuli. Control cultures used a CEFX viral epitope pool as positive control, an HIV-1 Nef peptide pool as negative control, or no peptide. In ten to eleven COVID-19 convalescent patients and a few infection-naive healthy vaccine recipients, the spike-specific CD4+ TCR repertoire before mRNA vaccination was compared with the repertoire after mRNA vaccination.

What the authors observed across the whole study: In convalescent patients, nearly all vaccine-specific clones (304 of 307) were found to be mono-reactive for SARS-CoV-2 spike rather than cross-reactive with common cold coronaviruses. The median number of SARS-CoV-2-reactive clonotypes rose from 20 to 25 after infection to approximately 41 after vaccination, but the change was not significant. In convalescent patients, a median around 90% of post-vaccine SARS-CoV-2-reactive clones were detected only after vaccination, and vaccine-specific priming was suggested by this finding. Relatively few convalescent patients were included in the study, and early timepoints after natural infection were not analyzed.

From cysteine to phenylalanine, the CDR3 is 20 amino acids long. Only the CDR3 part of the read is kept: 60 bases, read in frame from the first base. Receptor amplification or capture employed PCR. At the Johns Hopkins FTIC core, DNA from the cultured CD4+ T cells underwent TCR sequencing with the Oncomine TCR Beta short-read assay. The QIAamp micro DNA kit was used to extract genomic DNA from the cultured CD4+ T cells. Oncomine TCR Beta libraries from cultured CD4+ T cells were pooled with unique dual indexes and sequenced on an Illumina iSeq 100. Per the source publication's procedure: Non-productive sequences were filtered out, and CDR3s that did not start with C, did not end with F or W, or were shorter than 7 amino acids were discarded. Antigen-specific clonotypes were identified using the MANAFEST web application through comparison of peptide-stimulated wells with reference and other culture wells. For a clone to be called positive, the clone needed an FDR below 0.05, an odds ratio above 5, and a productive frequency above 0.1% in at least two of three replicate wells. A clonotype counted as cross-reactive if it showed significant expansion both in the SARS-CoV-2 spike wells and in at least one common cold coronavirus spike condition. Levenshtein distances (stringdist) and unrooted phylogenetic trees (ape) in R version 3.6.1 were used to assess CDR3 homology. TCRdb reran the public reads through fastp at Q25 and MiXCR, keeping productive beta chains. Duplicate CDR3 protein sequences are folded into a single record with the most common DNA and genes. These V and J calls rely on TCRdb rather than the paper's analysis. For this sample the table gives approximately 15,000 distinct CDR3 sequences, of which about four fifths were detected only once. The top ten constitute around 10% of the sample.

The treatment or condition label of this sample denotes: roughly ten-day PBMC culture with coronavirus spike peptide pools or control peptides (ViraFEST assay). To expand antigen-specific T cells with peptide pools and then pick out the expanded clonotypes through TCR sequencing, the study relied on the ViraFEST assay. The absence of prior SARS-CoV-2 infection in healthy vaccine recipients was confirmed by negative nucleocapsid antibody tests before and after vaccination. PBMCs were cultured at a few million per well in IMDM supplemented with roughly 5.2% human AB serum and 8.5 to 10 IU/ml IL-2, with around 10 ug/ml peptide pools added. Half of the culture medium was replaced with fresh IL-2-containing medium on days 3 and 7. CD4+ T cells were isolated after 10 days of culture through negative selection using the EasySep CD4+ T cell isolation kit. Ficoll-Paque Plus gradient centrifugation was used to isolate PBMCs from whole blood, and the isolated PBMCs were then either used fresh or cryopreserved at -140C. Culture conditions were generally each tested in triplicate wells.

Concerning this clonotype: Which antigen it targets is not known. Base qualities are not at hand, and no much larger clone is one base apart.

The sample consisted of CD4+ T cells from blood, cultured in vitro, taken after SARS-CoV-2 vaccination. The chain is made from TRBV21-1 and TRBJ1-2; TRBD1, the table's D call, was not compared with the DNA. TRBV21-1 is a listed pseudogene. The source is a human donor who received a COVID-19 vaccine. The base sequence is TGTGCCAGGAGTCGGAGGCCCTGGGGGGGACATGGATGTGGGTGGAATGGCTACACCTTC. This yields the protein CARSRRPWGGHGCGWNGYTF.